The sequence of this T cell receptor (beta chain) was determined in a study of a mutant IDH1 vaccine in newly diagnosed glioma. Study at large: Eight vaccine injections were given to patients in weeks 1, 3, 5, 7, 11, 15, 19 and 23. The initiation of vaccination occurred 4-6 weeks after radiotherapy alone, or with temozolomide cycles. Regarding the study as a whole: Top peripheral T cell clonotype shifts appeared unrelated to pseudoprogression.

Note on this clone: Its cognate antigen is unknown.

The germline V and J ends were trimmed by 3 bases and 2 bases, with 9 bases remaining between them. Germline V gene data show CDR1 as SQVTM and CDR2 as ANQGSEA. This CDR3 region has 13 residues. The time point here: week 23, last vaccination. Every vaccination contained 300 ug of the mutant IDH1 20-mer peptide and was paired with topical imiquimod. Profiled with immunoSEQ multiplex PCR; TCRdb holds only in-frame clones, not every one. The sample holds over 45,000 clones, 80% seen once. The chain joins TRBV29-1 to TRBJ2-3; D not resolved. The receptor was isolated from a man aged 35 to 55 with glioma. Source: PBMCs, taken from a glioma patient whose treatment included an IDH1 peptide vaccine. CDR3 DNA: TGCAGCGTTGACCTAGAGACCACAGATACGCAGTATTTT. This translates into CSVDLETTDTQYF.